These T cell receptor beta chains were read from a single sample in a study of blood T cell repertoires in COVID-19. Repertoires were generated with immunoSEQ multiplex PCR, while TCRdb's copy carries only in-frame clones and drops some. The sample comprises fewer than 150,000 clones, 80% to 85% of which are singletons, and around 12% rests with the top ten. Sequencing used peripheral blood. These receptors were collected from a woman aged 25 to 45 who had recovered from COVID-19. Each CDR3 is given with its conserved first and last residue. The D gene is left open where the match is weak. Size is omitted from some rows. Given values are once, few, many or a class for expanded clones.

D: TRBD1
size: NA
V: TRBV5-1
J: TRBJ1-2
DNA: TGCGCCAGCAGTTTTACCGGGACAGGGGGCCACTATGGCTACACCTTC
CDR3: CASSFTGTGGHYGYTF

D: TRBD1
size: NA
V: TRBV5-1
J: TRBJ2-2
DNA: TGCGCCAGCAGCGGACAGGGGAGGAACACCGGGGAGCTGTTTTTT
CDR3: CASSGQGRNTGELFF

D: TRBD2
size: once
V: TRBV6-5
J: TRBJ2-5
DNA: TGTGCCAGCGGTATTAGCGGGAGCCCACAAGAGACCCAGTACTTC
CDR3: CASGISGSPQETQYF

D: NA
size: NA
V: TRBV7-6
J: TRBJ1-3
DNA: TGTGCCAGCAGCTTAACGGTCCCATCCACTGGAAACACCATATATTTT
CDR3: CASSLTVPSTGNTIYF

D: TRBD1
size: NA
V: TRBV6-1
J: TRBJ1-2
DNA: TGTGCCAGCAGTGAGGCAGGGGGCTATGGCTACACCTTC
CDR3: CASSEAGGYGYTF

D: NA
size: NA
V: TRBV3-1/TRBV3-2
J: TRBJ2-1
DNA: TGTGCCAGCAGCCGGACGGTCCTGGGGCTGAGCTCCTACAATGAGCAGTTCTTC
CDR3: CASSRTVLGLSSYNEQFF

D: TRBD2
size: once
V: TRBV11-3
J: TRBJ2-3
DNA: TGTGCCAGCAGCTCGACTAGCGGCTACACAGATACGCAGTATTTT
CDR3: CASSSTSGYTDTQYF

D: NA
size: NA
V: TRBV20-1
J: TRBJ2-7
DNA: TGCAGTGCTGGGCTTGGCTACGAGCAGTACTTC
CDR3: CSAGLGYEQYF

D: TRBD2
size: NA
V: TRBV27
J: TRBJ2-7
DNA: TGTGCCAGCAGTTTATCCGGGGGGAAACTCTACGAGCAGTACTTC
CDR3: CASSLSGGKLYEQYF

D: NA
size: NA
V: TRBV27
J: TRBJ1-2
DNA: TGTGCCAGCAGTTTTACCTCTTACTCCCGCTACACCTTC
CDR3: CASSFTSYSRYTF

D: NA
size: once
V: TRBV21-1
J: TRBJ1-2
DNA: TGTGCCAGCAGCAAAGAACCATGGCAGGGGGCAAGTGGCTACACCTTC
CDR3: CASSKEPWQGASGYTF

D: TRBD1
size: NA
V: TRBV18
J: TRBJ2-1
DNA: TGTGCCAGCTCACCCGTAGGACAGGGTTGGAATGAGCAGTTCTTC
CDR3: CASSPVGQGWNEQFF

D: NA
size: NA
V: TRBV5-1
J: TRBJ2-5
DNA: TGCGCCAGCAGTAGGAGCGGAACTGCCCAAGAGACCCAGTACTTC
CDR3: CASSRSGTAQETQYF

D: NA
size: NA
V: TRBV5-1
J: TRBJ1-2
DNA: TGCGCCAGCAGCTTACCGGGGACGGGAGTTGACTACACCTTC
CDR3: CASSLPGTGVDYTF

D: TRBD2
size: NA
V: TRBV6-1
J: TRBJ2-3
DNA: TGTGCCAGCAGTGAAGCGCTTACTAGCGGGAGAGGAACAGATACGCAGTATTTT
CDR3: CASSEALTSGRGTDTQYF

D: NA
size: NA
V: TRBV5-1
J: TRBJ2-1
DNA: TGCGCCAGCAGCTTGTTCCAATACAATGAGCAGTTCTTC
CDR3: CASSLFQYNEQFF

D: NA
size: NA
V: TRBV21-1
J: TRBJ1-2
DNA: TGTGCCAGCAGCGGCGCGACCGGGACAGGGCAGATTTCCGGTCCCATTAACTATGGCTACACCTTC
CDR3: CASSGATGTGQISGPINYGYTF

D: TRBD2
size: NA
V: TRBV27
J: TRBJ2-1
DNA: TGTGCCAGCAGTTCGGGACTAGCCTATGAGCAGTTCTTC
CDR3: CASSSGLAYEQFF

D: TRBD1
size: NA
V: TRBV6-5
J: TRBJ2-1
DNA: TGTGCCAGCAGTCCGGGACAGGGGGTAAATGAGCAGTTCTTC
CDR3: CASSPGQGVNEQFF

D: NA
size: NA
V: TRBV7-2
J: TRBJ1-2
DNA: TGTGCCAGCAGGGGCGGGGCGGGGACGGACTATGGCTACACCTTC
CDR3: CASRGGAGTDYGYTF

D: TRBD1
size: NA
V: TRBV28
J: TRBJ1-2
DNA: TGTGCCAGCAGGCCCCGGGACAGAAATTTCTATGGCTACACCTTC
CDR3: CASRPRDRNFYGYTF

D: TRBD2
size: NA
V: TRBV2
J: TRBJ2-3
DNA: TGTGCCAGCAGTGGATTGAACCTAGCGGAGAGAACAGATACGCAGTATTTT
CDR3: CASSGLNLAERTDTQYF

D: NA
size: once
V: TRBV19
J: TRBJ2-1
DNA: TGTGCCAGTAGTATTCAGGGTCAGCCATCCTACAATGAGCAGTTCTTC
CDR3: CASSIQGQPSYNEQFF

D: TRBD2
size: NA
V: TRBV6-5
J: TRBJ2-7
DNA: TGTGCCAGCAGTTACTCAGTCCGGGGGGGCGAGTACGAGCAGTACTTC
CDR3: CASSYSVRGGEYEQYF

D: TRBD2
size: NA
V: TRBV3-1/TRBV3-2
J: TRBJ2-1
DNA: TGTGCCAGCAGCCAAGTCCGGCACGGGAGGGACTCCTACAATGAGCAGTTCTTC
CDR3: CASSQVRHGRDSYNEQFF

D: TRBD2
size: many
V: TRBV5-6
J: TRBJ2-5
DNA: TGTGCCAGCAGCTTGGTTGCGGGAGGGGGAGAGACCCAGTACTTC
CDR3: CASSLVAGGGETQYF

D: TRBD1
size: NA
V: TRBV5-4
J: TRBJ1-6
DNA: TGTGCCAGCAGCCGCGACCGGGACAGGGGTAATTCACCCCTCCACTTT
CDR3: CASSRDRDRGNSPLHF

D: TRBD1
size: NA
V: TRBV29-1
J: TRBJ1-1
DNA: TGCAGCGTTGAACGAGGGGGCGAGGACACTGAAGCTTTCTTT
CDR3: CSVERGGEDTEAFF

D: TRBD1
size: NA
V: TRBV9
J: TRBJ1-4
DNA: TGTGCCAGCAGCGTAGGCAGGGGGCCATATGAAAAACTGTTTTTT
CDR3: CASSVGRGPYEKLFF

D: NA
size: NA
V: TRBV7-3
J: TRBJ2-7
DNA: TGTGCCAGCAGCCAAACCCCCGGCCAGGGAGAGCAGTACTTC
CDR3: CASSQTPGQGEQYF

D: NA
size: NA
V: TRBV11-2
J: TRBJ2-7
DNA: TGTGCCAGCAGCTTAGATCTTGGGACTGCGGAGGGCTACGAGCAGTACTTC
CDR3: CASSLDLGTAEGYEQYF

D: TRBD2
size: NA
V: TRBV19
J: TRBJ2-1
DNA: TGTGCCAAGTACTCCCGGCGTAGGACTAGCGGGGCCCCAAGGGGCAATGAGCAGTTCTTC
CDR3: CAKYSRRRTSGAPRGNEQFF

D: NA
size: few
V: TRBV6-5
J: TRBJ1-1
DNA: TGTGCCAGCAGTTACTCGAGGTTTGTCAAGGCGTCAGAAGCTTTCTTT
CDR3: CASSYSRFVKASEAFF

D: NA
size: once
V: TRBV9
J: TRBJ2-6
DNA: TGTGCCAGCAGCCCGGTGGGGGCCAACGTCCTGACTTTC
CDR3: CASSPVGANVLTF

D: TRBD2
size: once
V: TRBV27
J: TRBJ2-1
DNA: TGTGCCAGCAGTTTACGCCTAGCGGGAGTGGAGCAGTTCTTC
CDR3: CASSLRLAGVEQFF

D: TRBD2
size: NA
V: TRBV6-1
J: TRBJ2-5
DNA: TGTGCCAGCAGTGACAAGCTAGCGGGGGGGGAGACCCAGTACTTC
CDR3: CASSDKLAGGETQYF

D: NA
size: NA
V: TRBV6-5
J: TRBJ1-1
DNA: TGTGCCAGCGAGGAAAGAGGCACTGAAGCTTTCTTT
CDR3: CASEERGTEAFF

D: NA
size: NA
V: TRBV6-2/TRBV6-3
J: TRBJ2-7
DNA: TGTGCCAGCAGTCGACAGAGCAGCTCCTACGAGCAGTACTTC
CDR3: CASSRQSSSYEQYF

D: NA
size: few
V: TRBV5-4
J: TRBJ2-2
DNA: TGTGCCAGCAGCTTGTATATTAGCCCCAACGGGGAGCTGTTTTTT
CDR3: CASSLYISPNGELFF

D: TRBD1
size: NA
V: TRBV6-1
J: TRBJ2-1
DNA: TGTGCCAGCAGTGTCACAGGGGGCTTAAGCTCCTACAATGAGCAGTTCTTC
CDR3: CASSVTGGLSSYNEQFF

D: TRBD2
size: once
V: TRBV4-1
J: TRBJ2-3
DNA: TGCGCCAGCAGCCGCGATCCGGGACTAGCGGGGGCGGGGACAGATACGCAGTATTTT
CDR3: CASSRDPGLAGAGTDTQYF

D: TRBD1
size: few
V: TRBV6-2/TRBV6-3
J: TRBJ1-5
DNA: TGTGCCAGCAGCGGACAGGGGGGCAATCAGCCCCAGCATTTT
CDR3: CASSGQGGNQPQHF

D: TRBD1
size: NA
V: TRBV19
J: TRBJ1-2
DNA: TGTGCCAGTAGGGGGCAGGGGGCCACAGCCTATGGCTACACCTTC
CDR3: CASRGQGATAYGYTF

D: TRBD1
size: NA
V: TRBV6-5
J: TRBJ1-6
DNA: TGTGCCAGCAGTACTCGACAGGGGAGTAATTCACCCCTCCACTTT
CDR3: CASSTRQGSNSPLHF

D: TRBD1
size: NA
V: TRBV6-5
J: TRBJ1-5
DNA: TGTGCCAGCAGAGAGACAGGGGGCTTTATCGGACCCCAGCATTTT
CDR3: CASRETGGFIGPQHF

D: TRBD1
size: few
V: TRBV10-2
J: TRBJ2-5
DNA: TGCGCCAGCAGGAGGGACAGGGGGATTAGCGAGACCCAGTACTTC
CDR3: CASRRDRGISETQYF

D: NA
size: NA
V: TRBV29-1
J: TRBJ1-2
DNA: TGCAGCGTTGAAGCGAAGGCAGGGTGGGCTGGCTACACCTTC
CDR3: CSVEAKAGWAGYTF

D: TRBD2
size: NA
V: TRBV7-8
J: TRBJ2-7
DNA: TGTGCCAGCAGCTTAGCGACTAGCGGTCTCGGCGAGCAGTACTTC
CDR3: CASSLATSGLGEQYF

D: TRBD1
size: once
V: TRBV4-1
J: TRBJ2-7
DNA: TGCGCCAGCAGCCAAGGGCAGGGGGCTTTGAGTGAGGAGCAGTACTTC
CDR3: CASSQGQGALSEEQYF

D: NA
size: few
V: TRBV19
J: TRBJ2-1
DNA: TGTGCCAGTAGTATCTCAAGCGGTCTAGGATACAATGAGCAGTTCTTC
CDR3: CASSISSGLGYNEQFF

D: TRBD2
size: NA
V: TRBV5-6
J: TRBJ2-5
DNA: TGTGCCAGCAGCCCCGGGAGGCTACAAGAGACCCAGTACTTC
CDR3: CASSPGRLQETQYF

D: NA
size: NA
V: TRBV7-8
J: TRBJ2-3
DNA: TGTGCCAGCAGCGTGCAACGGGGGGCCGGCACAGATACGCAGTATTTT
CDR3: CASSVQRGAGTDTQYF

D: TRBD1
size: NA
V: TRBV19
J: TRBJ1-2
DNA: TGTGCCAGTATGGACAGGGGGCTCTATGGCTACACCTTC
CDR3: CASMDRGLYGYTF

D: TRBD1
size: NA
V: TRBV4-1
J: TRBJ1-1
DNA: TGCGCCAGCAGCCATATCGGACAGGGTGGGACTGAAGCTTTCTTT
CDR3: CASSHIGQGGTEAFF